This T cell receptor beta chain originates from a study of shared clonotypes between healthy human individuals. Sequencing was performed with immunoSEQ multiplex PCR; in TCRdb, only in-frame clones are kept and a portion is missing. There are approximately 640,000 clones in the sample; about 90% occur only once, and 34% lies in the top ten. The source material was memory CD8+ T cells from PBMCs. This sample's subset: CD45RO+ cells pooled with CCR7-negative TemRA cells. The clonotype was recovered from a man between 18 and 35 years old in good health. Some clones in this sample may be carry-over from other donors' samples.

The CDR3 loop reads CASSYLYRLNTEAFF. The CDR3 DNA is TGTGCCAGCAGTTATCTGTACCGACTGAACACTGAAGCTTTCTTT. This chain uses TRBV27 with TRBJ1-1; D gene ambiguous. V was trimmed by 4 bases and J by 0 bases, leaving 12 bases between them. CDR1 and CDR2 from the germline V gene are MNHEY and SMNVEV (reference sequence). CDR3 size: 15 residues.